This note documents a single T cell receptor (beta chain) sequence. The CDR3 has 14 residues. Trimming removed 5 bases from V and 0 bases from J, with 7 bases in between. Germline assignment: CDR1 MDHEN and CDR2 SYDVKM. This entry belongs to a study of shared clonotypes between healthy human individuals. Study-level information: Donors were two women and three men aged 18 to 49.

This table comes from immunoSEQ multiplex PCR, and its TCRdb copy is limited to in-frame clones, with some not included. The sample shows roughly 1,600,000 clones, 98% to 99% of them seen only once. The receptor was isolated from a man aged 30-40 years in good health. The sample consisted of naive CD4+ T cells sorted from blood. Subset described: CD45RA+ positively selected. This chain joins TRBV28 and TRBJ2-2; D remains ambiguous. The CDR3 nucleotides read TGTGCCAGCAGTCGATTACCGAACACCGGGGAGCTGTTTTTT. It codes for CASSRLPNTGELFF.